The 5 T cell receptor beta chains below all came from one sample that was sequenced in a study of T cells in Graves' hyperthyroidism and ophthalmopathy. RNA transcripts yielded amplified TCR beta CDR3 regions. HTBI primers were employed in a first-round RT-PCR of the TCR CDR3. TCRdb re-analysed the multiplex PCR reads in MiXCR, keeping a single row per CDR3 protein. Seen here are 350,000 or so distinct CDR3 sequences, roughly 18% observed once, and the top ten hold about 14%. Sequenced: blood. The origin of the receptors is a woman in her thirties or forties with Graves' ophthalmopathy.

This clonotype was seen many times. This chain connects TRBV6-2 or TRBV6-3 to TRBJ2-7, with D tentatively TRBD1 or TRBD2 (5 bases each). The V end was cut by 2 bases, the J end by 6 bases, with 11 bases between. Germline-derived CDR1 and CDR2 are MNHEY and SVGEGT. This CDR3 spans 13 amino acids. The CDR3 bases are TGTGCCAGCAGTTACACCTCAGGGAGCGAGCAGTACTTC. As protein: CASSYTSGSEQYF.

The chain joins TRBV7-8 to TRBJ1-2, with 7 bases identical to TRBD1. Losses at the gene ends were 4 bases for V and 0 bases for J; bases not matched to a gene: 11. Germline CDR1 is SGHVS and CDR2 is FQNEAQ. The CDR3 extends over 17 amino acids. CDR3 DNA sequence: TGTGCCAGCAGCTCCGGCCCGGACAGGCGAACTAACTATGGCTACACCTTC. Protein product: CASSSGPDRRTNYGYTF.

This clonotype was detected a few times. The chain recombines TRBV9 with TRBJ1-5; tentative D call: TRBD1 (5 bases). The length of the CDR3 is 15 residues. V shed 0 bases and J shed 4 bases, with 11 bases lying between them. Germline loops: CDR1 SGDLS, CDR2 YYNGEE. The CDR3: CASSVDQGPNQPQHF. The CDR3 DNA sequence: TGTGCCAGCAGCGTAGACCAGGGCCCAAATCAGCCCCAGCATTTT.

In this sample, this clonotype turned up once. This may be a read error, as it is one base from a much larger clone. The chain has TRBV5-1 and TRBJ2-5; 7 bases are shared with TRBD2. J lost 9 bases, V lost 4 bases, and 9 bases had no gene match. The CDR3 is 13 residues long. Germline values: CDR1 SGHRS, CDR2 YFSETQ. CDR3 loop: CASSRIGAGAQYF. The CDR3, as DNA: TGCGCCAGCAGCCGAATCGGGGCGGGGGCCCAGTACTTC.

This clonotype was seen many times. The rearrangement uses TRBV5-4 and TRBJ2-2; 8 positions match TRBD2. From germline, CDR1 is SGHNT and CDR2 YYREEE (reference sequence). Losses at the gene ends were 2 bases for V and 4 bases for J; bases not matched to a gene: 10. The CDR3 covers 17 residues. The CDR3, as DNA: TGTGCCAGCAGCTTTTTAGTATCACTAGCGGCCACCGGGGAGCTGTTTTTT. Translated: CASSFLVSLAATGELFF.